This entry lists 13 T cell receptor beta chains sequenced from one sample in a study of identical twins. TCRdb reanalysed the 5' RACE reads using MiXCR and keeps one entry per CDR3 protein. The sample yields some 900,000 distinct CDR3 sequences, about 12% seen once. These same records also appear under a second study, on yellow fever vaccine responses in identical twins.

What was sequenced was PBMCs. The receptors originated from a woman aged 18 to 35 in good health.

The rearrangement joins TRBV20-1 to TRBJ1-5; D not certain. CDR1 and CDR2 (germline): DFQATT, SNEGSKA (reference sequence). The CDR3 consists of 12 residues. Deletions cut 4 bases from V and 3 bases from J, with 7 bases between. The CDR3 DNA sequence: TGCAGTGCTATGGGCCTCAATCAGCCCCAGCATTTT. Translating it yields CSAMGLNQPQHF.

The chain carries TRBV11-1 and TRBJ2-1, with 9 positions matching TRBD2. The CDR3 contains 20 residues. With V trimmed by 1 base and J by 7 bases, 20 bases remained unmatched. Germline lookup yields CDR1 SGHAT and CDR2 FQDESV (reference sequence). The CDR3: CASSLDRTKEKREVGNEQFF. The CDR3 region has the DNA TGTGCCAGCAGCTTAGACAGAACAAAAGAGAAGCGGGAGGTTGGAAATGAGCAGTTCTTC.

The chain uses TRBV29-1 and TRBJ1-1; possibly TRBD1 for D (6 bases). This CDR3 spans 14 amino acids. V gave up 7 bases and J gave up 2 bases, with 17 bases separating them. Germline values: CDR1 SQVTM, CDR2 ANQGSEA. Here the CDR3 DNA reads TGCAGCGCTGTAGGGGCAGGGGCTAACACTGAAGCTTTCTTT. Translated: CSAVGAGANTEAFF. Drawing the rest from reference TRBV29-1 and TRBJ1-1, the complete variable domain is SAVISQKPSRDICQRGTSLTIQCQVDSQVTMMFWYRQQPGQSLTLIATANQGSEATYESGFVIDKFPISRPNLTFSTLTVSNMSPEDSSIYLCSAVGAGANTEAFFGQGTRLTVV.

CDR3 in amino acids: CASSLPGAGPYNEQFF. Here the CDR3 DNA reads TGTGCCAGCAGTTTGCCCGGGGCAGGGCCCTACAATGAGCAGTTCTTC. V and J are TRBV12-3 or TRBV12-4 and TRBJ2-1; D tentatively reads TRBD1 or TRBD2 (5 bases each). This CDR3 is built from 16 residues. Trimming took off 3 bases at V and 2 bases at J, with 14 bases between the two ends.

The V call is TRBV10-2, the J call TRBJ2-5; 8 bases fit TRBD2. The germline gives CDR1 WSHSY, CDR2 SAAADI. The CDR3 totals 16 residues. V shed 2 bases, J shed 2 bases, and the junction held 7 bases outside the gene matches. The CDR3 loop is CASSELSGGLQETQYF. CDR3 sequence (DNA): TGCGCCAGCAGTGAGCTCAGCGGGGGATTACAAGAGACCCAGTACTTC.

The chain uses TRBV5-1 and TRBJ1-2; 9 bases line up with TRBD1. The trim removed 1 base at V and 6 bases at J, leaving 10 bases unmatched. The germline V gene has CDR1 SGHRS and CDR2 YFSETQ. The CDR3 has 16 amino acids. CDR3 amino acids: CASSLLGGRTGDGYTF. The CDR3 DNA reads as TGCGCCAGCAGCTTGCTCGGTGGGCGGACAGGGGATGGCTACACCTTC.

The chain recombines TRBV28 with TRBJ1-2; no clear D. The V and J ends lost 7 bases and 4 bases respectively, with 13 bases between them. The CDR3 sequence is 13 residues long. Germline CDR1 is MDHEN and CDR2 is SYDVKM. CDR3 in amino acids: CASTSRRPYGYTF. In nucleotides, the CDR3 is TGTGCCAGCACTTCTAGGAGGCCCTATGGCTACACCTTC.

This clonotype was counted at least ten times. The V call is TRBV6-1, the J call TRBJ2-5; D perhaps matches TRBD1 (6 bases). V lost 5 bases and J 6 bases, leaving 13 bases between the germline ends. Germline V lookup: CDR1 MNHNS, CDR2 SASEGT. The CDR3 loop spans 13 amino acids. The CDR3 sequence is CASSPDSLKTQYF. The CDR3 nucleotides are TGTGCCAGCAGTCCGGACAGTCTCAAGACCCAGTACTTC.

The chain joins TRBV29-1 to TRBJ2-1; 15 bases map to TRBD2. Per the germline V gene, CDR1 is SQVTM and CDR2 is ANQGSEA. After removal of 6 bases from V and 8 bases from J, the junction contained 2 bases not matched to a gene. CDR3 size: 13 residues. CDR3 DNA: TGCAGCGTGAGGACTAGCGGGGGGGATGAGCAGTTCTTC. The encoded protein is CSVRTSGGDEQFF.

This clonotype was recorded a few times. The V call is TRBV12-3 or TRBV12-4, the J call TRBJ1-5; D unclear. V shed 6 bases and J shed 0 bases, with 12 bases lying between them. This CDR3 region has 15 residues. The CDR3 nucleotides are TGTGCCAGCAGCCCCCCCCCGGGTAGCAATCAGCCCCAGCATTTT. It is translated as CASSPPPGSNQPQHF.

V and J are TRBV12-3 or TRBV12-4 and TRBJ1-1; D call uncertain. This CDR3 comprises 13 residues. The V end lost 6 bases, the J end lost 4 bases, and 12 bases lay between the germline ends. In DNA form, the CDR3 reads TGTGCCAGCAGCCTTATAGCCAGCACTGAAGCTTTCTTT. The encoded protein is CASSLIASTEAFF.

This clonotype has just one count. V usage is TRBV7-6 and J usage is TRBJ1-5; TRBD1 matches at 8 bases. V trimming: 4 bases; J trimming: 6 bases; junction bases outside the gene matches: 14. CDR3 length equals 17 residues. CDR1 and CDR2 (germline): SGHVS, FNYEAQ. CDR3 in DNA: TGTGCCAGCAGCTCCTCCACAGGACAGGGTGGGTTTCAGCCCCAGCATTTT. Translated: CASSSSTGQGGFQPQHF.

The chain is built from TRBV3-1 and TRBJ2-1, with a tentative D call TRBD2 (5 bases). Trimming pared 1 base from V and 8 bases from J, leaving 18 bases between. Germline V lookup: CDR1 LGHDT, CDR2 YNNKEL (reference sequence). This CDR3 is 16 amino acids long. CDR3 amino acids: CASSQGGLAGRDEQFF. The DNA for the CDR3 is TGTGCCAGCAGCCAAGGAGGCCTAGCTGGGAGAGATGAGCAGTTCTTC.